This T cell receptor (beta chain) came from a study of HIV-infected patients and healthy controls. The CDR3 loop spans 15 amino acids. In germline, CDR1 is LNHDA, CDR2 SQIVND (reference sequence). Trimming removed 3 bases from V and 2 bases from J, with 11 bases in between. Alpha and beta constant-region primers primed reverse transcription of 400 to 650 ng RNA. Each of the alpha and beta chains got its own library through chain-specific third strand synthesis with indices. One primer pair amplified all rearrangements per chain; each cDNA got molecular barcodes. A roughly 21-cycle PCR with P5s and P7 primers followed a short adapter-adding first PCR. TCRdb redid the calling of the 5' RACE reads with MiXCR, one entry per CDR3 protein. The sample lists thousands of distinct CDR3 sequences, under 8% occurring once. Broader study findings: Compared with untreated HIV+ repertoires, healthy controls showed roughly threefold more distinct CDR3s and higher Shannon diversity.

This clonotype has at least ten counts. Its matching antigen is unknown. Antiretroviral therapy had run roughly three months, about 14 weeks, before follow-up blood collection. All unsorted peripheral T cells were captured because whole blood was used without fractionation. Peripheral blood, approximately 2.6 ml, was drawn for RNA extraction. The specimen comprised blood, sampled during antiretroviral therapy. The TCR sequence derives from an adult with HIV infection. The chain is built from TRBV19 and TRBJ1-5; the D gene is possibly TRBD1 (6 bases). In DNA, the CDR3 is TGTGCCAGTAGTATTTGGGGGGGCGGCAATCAGCCCCAGCATTTT. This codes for CASSIWGGGNQPQHF.